Shown below are 19 T cell receptor beta chains from a single sample sequenced in a study of T cells in Graves' hyperthyroidism and ophthalmopathy. Amplification of TCR beta CDR3 regions used RNA as the template. Researchers ran a first-round RT-PCR on the TCR CDR3 using the HTBI primer set. MiXCR, applied by TCRdb to the multiplex PCR reads, yields one record per CDR3 protein. Among roughly 500,000 distinct CDR3 sequences listed, 40% to 50% were seen once. Material: peripheral blood or thyroid tissue (not recorded which). The source of these receptors is an adult woman with Graves' disease, either hyperthyroidism or ophthalmopathy (not recorded which).

This clonotype was found a few times. The chain uses TRBV20-1 and TRBJ2-5, with 7 bases aligning to TRBD1. CDR1 and CDR2 (germline): DFQATT, SNEGSKA (reference sequence). V dropped 0 bases and J dropped 1; count of bases not matched to a gene: 5. The CDR3 contains 15 residues. The CDR3 DNA reads as TGCAGTGCTAGAGATATTGGACAGGCCCAAGAGACCCAGTACTTC. It is translated as CSARDIGQAQETQYF.

The V gene is TRBV12-3 or TRBV12-4, the J gene TRBJ1-4, with 12 bases matching TRBD1. V lost 6 bases and J lost 5; bases outside the gene matches: 1. CDR3 length equals 14 residues. Here the CDR3 reads CASRGQGANEKLFF. CDR3 DNA: TGTGCCAGCAGGGGACAGGGGGCCAATGAAAAACTGTTTTTT.

This clonotype was counted many times. This sequence joins TRBV7-2 and TRBJ2-2, with D possibly TRBD1 on 5 matching bases. Germline assignment: CDR1 SGHTA and CDR2 FQGNSA. The CDR3 is made up of 18 amino acids. V shed 5 bases and J shed 6 bases, with 25 bases lying between them. In DNA, the CDR3 is TGTGCCAGCAGCCCCTCCTACAGGCTCCTTTTGCCGGCCGGGGAGCTGTTTTTT. It translates to CASSPSYRLLLPAGELFF. The complete variable domain, with remaining parts taken from reference TRBV7-2 and TRBJ2-2, reads GAGVSQSPSNKVTEKGKDVELRCDPISGHTALYWYRQSLGQGLEFLIYFQGNSAPDKSGLPSDRFSAERTGGSVSTLTIQRTQQEDSAVYLCASSPSYRLLLPAGELFFGEGSRLTVL.

V and J are TRBV29-1 and TRBJ2-7; no definite D call. There are 13 residues in the CDR3. CDR1 is SQVTM, CDR2 ANQGSEA, per germline. In nucleotides, the CDR3 is TGCAGTTACCCGACCAGAGGAGTATACGAGCAGTACTTC. This gives the protein CSYPTRGVYEQYF.

Many counts were recorded for this clonotype. The chain links TRBV20-1 to TRBJ1-1; D gene unclear. CDR1 is DFQATT, CDR2 SNEGSKA, per germline (reference sequence). Trimming left V 6 bases short and J 8 bases short, with 16 bases between. The CDR3 has 12 residues. The CDR3 loop reads CSANTPGLEAFF. In DNA form, the CDR3 reads TGCAGTGCAAACACCCCCGGCCTCGAAGCTTTCTTT.

The rearrangement joins TRBV7-8 to TRBJ2-7, with D tentatively TRBD2 (5 bases). The CDR3 runs to 11 residues. Per germline, CDR1 SGHVS and CDR2 FQNEAQ. V was cut by 5 bases and J by 3 bases, with 5 bases left in between. The chain's CDR3 is CASSRDYEQYF. The CDR3 bases are TGTGCCAGCAGCCGGGACTACGAGCAGTACTTC. Filled out from reference TRBV7-8 and TRBJ2-7, the complete variable domain reads GAGVSQSPRYKVAKRGQDVALRCDPISGHVSLFWYQQALGQGPEFLTYFQNEAQLDKSGLPSDRFFAERPEGSVSTLKIQRTQQEDSAVYLCASSRDYEQYFGPGTRLTVT.

The chain has TRBV9 and TRBJ2-5, with D possibly being TRBD1 or TRBD2 (5 bases each). CDR1 is SGDLS, CDR2 YYNGEE, per germline. Trimming stripped 0 bases from V and 3 bases from J, with 9 bases between. This CDR3 is built from 14 residues. CDR3 sequence: CASSVGGRKETQYF. As DNA, the CDR3 is TGTGCCAGCAGCGTAGGGGGACGGAAAGAGACCCAGTACTTC. Filled out from reference TRBV9 and TRBJ2-5, the complete variable domain reads DSGVTQTPKHLITATGQRVTLRCSPRSGDLSVYWYQQSLDQGLQFLIQYYNGEERAKGNILERFSAQQFPDLHSELNLSSLELGDSALYFCASSVGGRKETQYFGPGTRLLVL.

This sequence joins TRBV11-2 and TRBJ1-2; D might be TRBD1 (6 bases). The V gene's germline CDR1 is SGHAT and CDR2 FQNNGV. V was shortened by 3 bases and J by 12 bases, with 20 bases between the two germline ends. The CDR3 totals 14 residues. The CDR3 DNA reads TGTGCCAGCAGCTTTAGGGGGATAGCGGGAGCGAACACCTTC. Protein product: CASSFRGIAGANTF.

The chain combines TRBV2 with TRBJ1-3, with D perhaps matching TRBD1 (6 bases). The germline CDR1 and CDR2 sequences are SNHLY and FYNNEI. Trimming removed 7 bases at V and 0 bases at J, with 10 bases between. This CDR3 contains 14 residues. CDR3 sequence (DNA): TGTGCCAGCACAGGGGAACTCTCTGGAAACACCATATATTTT. Its protein is CASTGELSGNTIYF.

The chain recombines TRBV10-2 with TRBJ2-5; no clear D. V lost 4 bases to trimming and J lost 4 bases, with 10 bases between them. The germline CDR1 and CDR2 sequences are WSHSY and SAAADI. The CDR3 has 13 amino acids. In nucleotides, the CDR3 is TGCGCCAGCAGTGCATACTCCTTAGAGACCCAGTACTTC. It specifies CASSAYSLETQYF.

This sequence joins TRBV6-2 or TRBV6-3 and TRBJ1-2, with a weak D call TRBD1 (6 bases). Deletions cut 6 bases from V and 0 bases from J, with 17 bases between. Germline CDR1 MNHEY, CDR2 SVGEGT. The CDR3 has 16 residues. CDR3 DNA: TGTGCCAGCAGACTCCCGACAGGCCTCCCTAACTATGGCTACACCTTC. As protein: CASRLPTGLPNYGYTF.

The chain couples TRBV10-3 to TRBJ2-5; 7 nucleotides line up with TRBD1. CDR3 length: 13 residues. The ends lost 4 bases at V and 5 bases at J; junction bases unmatched: 4. Germline V gene sequence: CDR1 ENHRY, CDR2 SYGVKD. As DNA, the CDR3 is TGTGCCATCAGTGTGGACAGGCGGGAGACCCAGTACTTC. Translation: CAISVDRRETQYF.

J is TRBJ2-6 and V is TRBV7-9, with D hard to call. Germline CDR1 reads SEHNR; CDR2 reads FQNEAQ (reference sequence). The V end was cut by 5 bases, the J end by 13 bases, with 6 bases between. The CDR3 has 10 residues. The CDR3 bases are TGTGCCAGCAGCCTGGTTGTCCTGACTTTC. Its protein product is CASSLVVLTF.

The V call is TRBV20-1, the J call TRBJ1-4; 7 positions agree with TRBD1. Germline V lookup: CDR1 DFQATT, CDR2 SNEGSKA (reference sequence). J lost 5 bases, V lost 0 bases, and 3 bases had no gene match. There are 14 residues in the CDR3. The CDR3 spells CSARDVTGNEKLFF. CDR3 DNA sequence: TGCAGTGCTAGAGATGTGACAGGGAATGAAAAACTGTTTTTT.

This clonotype occurred many times. The chain uses TRBV6-1 and TRBJ2-5; D unclear. Germline V gene sequence: CDR1 MNHNS, CDR2 SASEGT. The CDR3 is 14 residues long. V dropped 5 bases and J dropped 5 bases, with 15 bases sitting between them. DNA for the CDR3: TGTGCCAGCAGTTTAGGACCCCGTGGGGAGACCCAGTACTTC. It encodes CASSLGPRGETQYF.

This clonotype was found many times. The gene calls are TRBV6-5 and TRBJ2-7, with 8 bases that match TRBD2. V shed 6 bases, J shed 4 bases, and the junction held 11 bases outside the gene matches. The germline gives CDR1 MNHEY, CDR2 SVGAGI. This CDR3 region has 15 residues. The CDR3: CASSRGASGRYEQYF. DNA of the CDR3: TGTGCCAGCAGCCGAGGGGCCAGCGGGAGATACGAGCAGTACTTC.

A single count supports this clonotype. The chain couples TRBV29-1 to TRBJ1-2; D might be TRBD1 (5 bases). Between the trimmed V and J ends, which lost 4 bases and 4 bases, there was a span of 13 bases. Germline values: CDR1 SQVTM, CDR2 ANQGSEA. CDR3 length: 13 amino acids. CDR3 sequence (DNA): TGCAGCGTTGGACCAGGGCTCGGCTATGGCTACACCTTC. This codes for CSVGPGLGYGYTF.

The chain recombines TRBV7-4 with TRBJ2-2; a possible D gene is TRBD1 (5 bases). CDR1 is SGHVT, CDR2 SQSDAQ, per germline. Trimming shortened V by 6 bases and J by 5 bases, and 16 bases separated the two germline ends. The CDR3 totals 15 residues. The CDR3 DNA is TGTGCCAGCAGTTCCACACCCCCAGGGACCGGGGAGCTGTTTTTT. Translating it yields CASSSTPPGTGELFF.

This clonotype was picked up a small number of times. The V gene is TRBV4-1, the J gene TRBJ2-7, with 8 bases lining up with TRBD2. Germline V CDR1 and CDR2: MGHRA, YSYEKL. With 1 base clipped from V and 2 bases from J, the junction kept 7 bases outside the gene matches. This CDR3 spans 16 amino acids. The CDR3 loop reads CASSQAKTSAAYEQYF. CDR3 bases: TGCGCCAGCAGCCAAGCCAAGACTAGCGCCGCCTACGAGCAGTACTTC.